This T cell receptor (beta chain) was recorded in a study of OX40 agonist ivuxolimab in advanced cancers. In the study overall: Patients received ivuxolimab, an agonistic anti-OX40 (CD134) antibody.

The sample holds one count of this clone. Its target is unknown. This CDR3 is 20 amino acids long. Deletions cut 0 bases from V and 2 bases from J, with 26 bases between. CDR1 and CDR2 from the germline V gene are SQVTM and ANQGSEA. Study outcomes and limitations: There was clonal expansion of CD4+ and CD8+ blood T cells by week 6 at 0.1 to 3.0 mg/kg.

Sequencing used immunoSEQ multiplex PCR; TCRdb keeps in-frame clones, though not all of them. The sample includes around 38,000 clones, around 92% of them seen just once. The gene calls are TRBV29-1 and TRBJ2-4, with D tentatively TRBD1 (6 bases). The starting material was CD4+ or CD8+ T cells sorted from blood, obtained in a trial of the OX40 agonist ivuxolimab. The receptor's source is an adult with an advanced solid tumor such as melanoma, head and neck, liver or kidney cancer. Here the CDR3 DNA reads TGCAGCGTTGAAGATAAAGTCGTGGACAGTTATTTCAGAACCAAAAACATTCAGTACTTC. Translation: CSVEDKVVDSYFRTKNIQYF.